This is a list of T cell receptor beta chains from one sample in a study of identical twins. From the 5' RACE reads, TCRdb called clonotypes with MiXCR, one entry per CDR3 protein. The table lists roughly 710,000 distinct CDR3 sequences, 6.1% of them singletons. The sample comprised naive T cells sorted from blood. The source of these receptors is a man aged 18-30 years in good health. Each CDR3 is given with its conserved first and last residue. A D gene is named only where the DNA matches it firmly. Clone size is not always given. Where it is, it says once, few, many or a class for expanded clones.

CDR3 DNA: TGTGCCATCAGTGAGTCGACATTTAGTGATACGCAGTATTTT
CDR3 protein: CAISESTFSDTQYF
J gene: TRBJ2-3
D gene: .
clone size: many
V gene: TRBV10-3

CDR3 DNA: TGTGCCAGTAGTAAACAGGGATTTGGCTACACCTTC
CDR3 protein: CASSKQGFGYTF
J gene: TRBJ1-2
D gene: .
clone size: few
V gene: TRBV19

CDR3 DNA: TGTGCCACCAGTGACCCGTTACAGGATGAGCAGTTCTTC
CDR3 protein: CATSDPLQDEQFF
J gene: TRBJ2-1
D gene: .
clone size: .
V gene: TRBV24-1

CDR3 DNA: TGCAGCGTTGGTGGGACCCGGGAGACGCCCCACGAGCAGTACTTC
CDR3 protein: CSVGGTRETPHEQYF
J gene: TRBJ2-7
D gene: .
clone size: many
V gene: TRBV29-1

CDR3 DNA: TGTGCCACCAGCAGGGGACGGACGCATGAGACCCAGTACTTC
CDR3 protein: CATSRGRTHETQYF
J gene: TRBJ2-5
D gene: .
clone size: few
V gene: TRBV15

CDR3 DNA: TGTGCCACCAGCCTACCTAAGGGGACCCAGTACTTC
CDR3 protein: CATSLPKGTQYF
J gene: TRBJ2-5
D gene: .
clone size: .
V gene: TRBV15

CDR3 DNA: TGTGCCAGCACCCCCACAGGAAACTCCTACGAGCAGTACTTC
CDR3 protein: CASTPTGNSYEQYF
J gene: TRBJ2-7
D gene: .
clone size: many
V gene: TRBV27

CDR3 DNA: TGTGCCAGCAGCTTAGCCCTTACGAGTTGGCGGATCGGAAATTCACCCCTCCACTTT
CDR3 protein: CASSLALTSWRIGNSPLHF
J gene: TRBJ1-6
D gene: .
clone size: few
V gene: TRBV11-1

CDR3 DNA: TGTGCCACCAGCAGAGATGACAGCCCTTCCTACGAGCAGTACTTC
CDR3 protein: CATSRDDSPSYEQYF
J gene: TRBJ2-7
D gene: .
clone size: many
V gene: TRBV15

CDR3 DNA: TGTGCCACCGCGGACAGCTTAAACACAGATACGCAGTATTTT
CDR3 protein: CATADSLNTDTQYF
J gene: TRBJ2-3
D gene: .
clone size: few
V gene: TRBV27

CDR3 DNA: TGTGCCAGCAGCTTAATGACCCCCTCCCCAGGGCAGTTCTTC
CDR3 protein: CASSLMTPSPGQFF
J gene: TRBJ2-1
D gene: .
clone size: few
V gene: TRBV7-2